This TCR beta chain was documented in a study of blood T cells in healthy people across ages. Findings and limits, study-wide: Not knowing donor CMV status may have confounded expanded clonotype changes.

Using a J-beta primer mix together with a sample-barcoded 5' primer, a second PCR was run for about 7 to 12 cycles. Every sample gave at least 2.5 million paired-end reads containing CDR3. TCRdb re-analysed the 5' RACE reads in MiXCR, keeping a single row per CDR3 protein. In the table there are 1.5 million to 1.8 million distinct CDR3 sequences, approximately 42% of which are singletons. Every participating donor contributed approximately 9.5 milliliters of peripheral blood through a draw. V lost 4 bases, J lost 7 bases, and 13 bases lay in between. This CDR3 spans 14 amino acids. Germline CDR1 reads MNHEY; CDR2 reads SMNVEV (reference sequence). With regard to this clonotype: What it binds is unknown.

The chain recombines TRBV27 with TRBJ1-4, with D unresolved. The sequencing sample was made of blood. The sequence derives from a woman in her late teens or twenties in good health. Here the CDR3 DNA reads TGTGCCAGCAGTTGGTCGGGCGGGGTTGAAAAACTGTTTTTT. It specifies CASSWSGGVEKLFF. The full variable domain, with the rest looked up from reference TRBV27 and TRBJ1-4, is EAQVTQNPRYLITVTGKKLTVTCSQNMNHEYMSWYRQDPGLGLRQIYYSMNVEVTDKGDVPEGYKVSRKEKRNFPLILESPSPNQTSLYFCASSWSGGVEKLFFGSGTQLSVL.